The entry that follows covers one T cell receptor beta chain sequence. This sample was included in a study of blood T cell repertoires in COVID-19. Produced via immunoSEQ multiplex PCR; TCRdb's table is partial and in-frame only. The table lists 270,000 or so clones, 86% of them singletons. This CDR3 spans 16 amino acids. Germline V gene lookup returns CDR1 SGHDN and CDR2 FVKESK. Trimming pared 3 bases from V and 6 bases from J, leaving 15 bases between. The material sequenced was peripheral blood. The chain uses TRBV14 and TRBJ1-6; no clear D. This TCR derives from a woman younger than 45 with active or convalescent COVID-19. The CDR3 sequence: CASSQGRTVFNSPLHF. CDR3 sequence (DNA): TGTGCCAGCAGCCAGGGCCGCACGGTCTTTAATTCACCCCTCCACTTT.